The source of this TCR beta chain is a study of blood T cells in healthy people across ages. The study's findings and limits: Whereas aged donors had fewer naive CD4+ cells, long-lived donors had more of them and higher diversity. Measured against age, TCR beta diversity per million T cells decreased in a roughly linear manner.

They isolated at least 6 million PBMCs from each sample. Concerning this clonotype: Its specificity is unknown.

A second 7 to 11 cycle PCR used barcoded and J-beta primers. TCRdb re-called the 5' RACE reads through MiXCR, storing one row per CDR3 protein. The sample lists approximately 690,000 distinct CDR3 sequences, around 54% occurring once. Germline CDR1 reads SGHVS; CDR2 reads FNYEAQ. Trimming left V 1 base short and J 10 bases short, with 5 bases between. The CDR3 totals 11 residues. The sequence was collected from a man in his sixties in good health. The sequenced sample was blood. The V call is TRBV7-6, the J call TRBJ2-1; D unresolved. CDR3 in DNA: TGTGCCAGCAGCTTAGGCACGGAGCAGTTCTTC. It is translated as CASSLGTEQFF. The entire variable domain, with the rest obtained from reference TRBV7-6 and TRBJ2-1, is as follows: GAGVSQSPRYKVTKRGQDVALRCDPISGHVSLYWYRQALGQGPEFLTYFNYEAQQDKSGLPNDRFSAERPEGSISTLTIQRTEQRDSAMYRCASSLGTEQFFGPGTRLTVL.